The clone carrying this TCR beta chain showed up just a few times. Germline-derived CDR1 and CDR2 are MNHEY and SVGAGI. The germline V and J ends were trimmed by 6 bases and 0 bases, with 12 bases remaining between them. CDR3 length: 15 residues. Original processing methods: Reference gene primer amplification gave nucleated cell count estimates. Sequencing used immunoSEQ multiplex PCR; TCRdb keeps in-frame clones, though not all of them. From that table come the V and J calls and clone size; the DNA was used to work out D and trimming. The sample records roughly 130,000 clones, around three quarters being singletons. These data originate in a study of blood T cell repertoires in COVID-19.

The receptor's source is a man between 45 and 60 years old with acute or convalescent COVID-19. The specimen was peripheral blood. This rearrangement joins TRBV6-5 to TRBJ1-3, with a possible D match to TRBD1 (6 bases). CDR3 DNA sequence: TGTGCCAGCAGGATAGACAGGAGCTCTGGAAACACCATATATTTT. This codes for CASRIDRSSGNTIYF.